These 8 T cell receptor beta chains came from one sample sequenced in a study of OX40 agonist ivuxolimab in advanced cancers. Some clones are missing from TCRdb's copy, which holds only in-frame ones; the method was immunoSEQ multiplex PCR. The sample includes about 69,000 clones, 60% to 85% of them seen just once. The starting material was CD4+ or CD8+ T cells sorted from blood, obtained in a trial of the OX40 agonist ivuxolimab. These TCRs come from an adult with an advanced solid tumor such as melanoma, head and neck, liver or kidney cancer.

The rearrangement links TRBV28 to TRBJ1-1; D is unclear. Trimming stripped 3 bases from V and 10 bases from J, with 18 bases between. The CDR3 contains 14 residues. Germline assignment: CDR1 MDHEN and CDR2 SYDVKM. The DNA for the CDR3 is TGTGCCAGCAGTTTTACCGGGCCCGATTCGGGAGCTTTCTTT. Translating it yields CASSFTGPDSGAFF.

The chain links TRBV7-8 to TRBJ1-2; 7 nucleotides align to TRBD1. The CDR3 has 14 amino acids. Looked up from germline, CDR1 is SGHVS and CDR2 is FQNEAQ. After removal of 2 bases from V and 2 bases from J, the junction contained 2 bases not matched to a gene. The CDR3 nucleotides read TGTGCCAGCAGCTTAATGACAGGGAACTATGGCTACACCTTC. It codes for CASSLMTGNYGYTF. Complete variable domain (other parts from reference TRBV7-8 and TRBJ1-2): GAGVSQSPRYKVAKRGQDVALRCDPISGHVSLFWYQQALGQGPEFLTYFQNEAQLDKSGLPSDRFFAERPEGSVSTLKIQRTQQEDSAVYLCASSLMTGNYGYTFGSGTRLTVV.

The V gene is TRBV2, the J gene TRBJ1-2; D unresolved. V lost 2 bases and J 4 bases, leaving 14 bases between the germline ends. From germline, CDR1 is SNHLY and CDR2 FYNNEI. The CDR3 contains 15 residues. The CDR3 DNA follows: TGTGCCAGCAGTGAATCGGAAGGCTCCCTCTATGGCTACACCTTC. Translation gives CASSESEGSLYGYTF.

The rearrangement uses TRBV4-1 and TRBJ2-7, with 9 nucleotides matching TRBD1. CDR1 MGHRA and CDR2 YSYEKL come from the germline V gene. J lost 6 bases, V lost 3 bases, and 9 bases had no gene match. This CDR3 spans 15 amino acids. The CDR3 nucleotides read TGCGCCAGCAGCCAGGGGGACAGGGACGGGACCGAGCAGTACTTC. Encoded protein: CASSQGDRDGTEQYF.

The chain combines TRBV28 with TRBJ2-7; TRBD1 aligns across 9 bases. J was trimmed by 5 bases and V by 6 bases; bases with no gene match: 17. Germline values: CDR1 MDHEN, CDR2 SYDVKM. CDR3 length: 17 amino acids. The CDR3 DNA sequence: TGTGCCAGCAGGGTCCGGGACAGGGCCCCCCTGAGCGACGAGCAGTACTTC. Translated: CASRVRDRAPLSDEQYF.

This chain links TRBV30 with TRBJ2-2, with a tentative D call TRBD1 (6 bases). CDR1 is GTSNPN and CDR2 is SVGIG in the germline V gene (reference sequence). Between the trimmed V and J ends, which lost 8 bases and 0 bases, there was a span of 13 bases. The length of the CDR3 is 14 residues. In DNA form, the CDR3 reads TGTGCCAGGGCCGGGACATCGAACACCGGGGAGCTGTTTTTT. Amino acids: CARAGTSNTGELFF.

A few counts support this clone. At the DNA level, this CDR3 is encoded by other sequences in the same sample as well. The rearrangement links TRBV19 to TRBJ1-2; perhaps TRBD1 as D (6 bases). V dropped 4 bases and J dropped 2 bases, with 8 bases sitting between them. The CDR3 totals 13 residues. Per the germline V gene, CDR1 is LNHDA and CDR2 is SQIVND (reference sequence). The CDR3 DNA reads as TGTGCCAGTAGTACAGGGGCCAACTATGGCTACACCTTC. Amino acid sequence: CASSTGANYGYTF.

The chain is built from TRBV9 and TRBJ2-2, with D tentatively TRBD1 or TRBD2 (6 bases each). CDR3 length equals 16 residues. Germline-derived CDR1 and CDR2 are SGDLS and YYNGEE. V lost 0 bases to trimming and J lost 4 bases, with 13 bases between them. CDR3 region: CASSVEPGATTGELFF. The CDR3 DNA is TGTGCCAGCAGCGTAGAACCGGGGGCGACCACCGGGGAGCTGTTTTTT.